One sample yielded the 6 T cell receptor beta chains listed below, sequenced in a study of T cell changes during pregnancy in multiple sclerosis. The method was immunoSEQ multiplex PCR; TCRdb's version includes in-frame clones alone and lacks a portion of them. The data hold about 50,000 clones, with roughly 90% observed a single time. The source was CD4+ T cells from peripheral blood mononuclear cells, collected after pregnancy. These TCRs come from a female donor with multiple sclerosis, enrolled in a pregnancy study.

The CDR3 here is CASGTVGNTIYF. Written as DNA, the CDR3 is TGTGCCAGCGGGACAGTTGGAAACACCATATATTTT. This chain joins TRBV19 and TRBJ1-3; 7 nucleotides agree with TRBD1. Per the germline V gene, CDR1 is LNHDA and CDR2 is SQIVND (reference sequence). Germline trimming cut 9 bases from V and 3 bases from J; bases unmatched to any gene: 2. The CDR3 is 12 residues long.

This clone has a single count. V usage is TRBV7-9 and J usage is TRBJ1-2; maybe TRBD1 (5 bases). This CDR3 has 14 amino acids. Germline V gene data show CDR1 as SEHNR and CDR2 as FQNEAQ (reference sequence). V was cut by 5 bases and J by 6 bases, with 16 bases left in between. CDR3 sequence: CASSVRAQGDGYTF. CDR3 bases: TGTGCCAGCAGCGTCCGGGCCCAGGGTGATGGCTACACCTTC.

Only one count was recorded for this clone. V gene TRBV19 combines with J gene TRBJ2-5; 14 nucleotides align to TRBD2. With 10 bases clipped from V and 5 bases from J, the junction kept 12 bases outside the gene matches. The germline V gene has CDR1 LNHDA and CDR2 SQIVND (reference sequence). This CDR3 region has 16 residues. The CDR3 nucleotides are TGTGCCACCTCGGGACTAGCGGGAGCAGGGGAGGAGACCCAGTACTTC. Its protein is CATSGLAGAGEETQYF. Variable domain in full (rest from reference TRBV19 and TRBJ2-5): DGGITQSPKYLFRKEGQNVTLSCEQNLNHDAMYWYRQDPGQGLRLIYYSQIVNDFQKGDIAEGYSVSREKKESFPLTVTSAQKNPTAFYLCATSGLAGAGEETQYFGPGTRLLVL.

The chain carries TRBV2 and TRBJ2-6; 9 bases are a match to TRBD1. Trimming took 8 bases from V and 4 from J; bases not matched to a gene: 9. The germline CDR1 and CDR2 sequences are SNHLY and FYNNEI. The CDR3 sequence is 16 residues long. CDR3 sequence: CASLGQGESGANVLTF. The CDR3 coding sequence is TGTGCCAGCTTGGGACAGGGAGAATCCGGGGCCAACGTCCTGACTTTC.

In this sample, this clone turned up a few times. In nucleotides, the CDR3 is TGTGCCAGCAGCGTCCGGGGTGGGGGACAGAGCGTCAATGAGCAGTTCTTC. Translated, it gives CASSVRGGGQSVNEQFF. This rearrangement joins TRBV9 to TRBJ2-1, with TRBD1 matching over 7 bases. In germline, CDR1 is SGDLS, CDR2 YYNGEE. V shed 2 bases and J 6 bases; nucleotides not matched to a gene: 14. The CDR3 is 17 amino acids. The whole variable domain, remainder taken from reference TRBV9 and TRBJ2-1, is DSGVTQTPKHLITATGQRVTLRCSPRSGDLSVYWYQQSLDQGLQFLIQYYNGEERAKGNILERFSAQQFPDLHSELNLSSLELGDSALYFCASSVRGGGQSVNEQFFGPGTRLTVL.

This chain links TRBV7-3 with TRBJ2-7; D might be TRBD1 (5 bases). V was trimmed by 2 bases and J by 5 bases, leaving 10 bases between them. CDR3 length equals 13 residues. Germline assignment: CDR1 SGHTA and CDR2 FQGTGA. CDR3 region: CASSLGAGNEQYF. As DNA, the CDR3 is TGTGCCAGCAGCTTAGGGGCAGGGAACGAGCAGTACTTC.